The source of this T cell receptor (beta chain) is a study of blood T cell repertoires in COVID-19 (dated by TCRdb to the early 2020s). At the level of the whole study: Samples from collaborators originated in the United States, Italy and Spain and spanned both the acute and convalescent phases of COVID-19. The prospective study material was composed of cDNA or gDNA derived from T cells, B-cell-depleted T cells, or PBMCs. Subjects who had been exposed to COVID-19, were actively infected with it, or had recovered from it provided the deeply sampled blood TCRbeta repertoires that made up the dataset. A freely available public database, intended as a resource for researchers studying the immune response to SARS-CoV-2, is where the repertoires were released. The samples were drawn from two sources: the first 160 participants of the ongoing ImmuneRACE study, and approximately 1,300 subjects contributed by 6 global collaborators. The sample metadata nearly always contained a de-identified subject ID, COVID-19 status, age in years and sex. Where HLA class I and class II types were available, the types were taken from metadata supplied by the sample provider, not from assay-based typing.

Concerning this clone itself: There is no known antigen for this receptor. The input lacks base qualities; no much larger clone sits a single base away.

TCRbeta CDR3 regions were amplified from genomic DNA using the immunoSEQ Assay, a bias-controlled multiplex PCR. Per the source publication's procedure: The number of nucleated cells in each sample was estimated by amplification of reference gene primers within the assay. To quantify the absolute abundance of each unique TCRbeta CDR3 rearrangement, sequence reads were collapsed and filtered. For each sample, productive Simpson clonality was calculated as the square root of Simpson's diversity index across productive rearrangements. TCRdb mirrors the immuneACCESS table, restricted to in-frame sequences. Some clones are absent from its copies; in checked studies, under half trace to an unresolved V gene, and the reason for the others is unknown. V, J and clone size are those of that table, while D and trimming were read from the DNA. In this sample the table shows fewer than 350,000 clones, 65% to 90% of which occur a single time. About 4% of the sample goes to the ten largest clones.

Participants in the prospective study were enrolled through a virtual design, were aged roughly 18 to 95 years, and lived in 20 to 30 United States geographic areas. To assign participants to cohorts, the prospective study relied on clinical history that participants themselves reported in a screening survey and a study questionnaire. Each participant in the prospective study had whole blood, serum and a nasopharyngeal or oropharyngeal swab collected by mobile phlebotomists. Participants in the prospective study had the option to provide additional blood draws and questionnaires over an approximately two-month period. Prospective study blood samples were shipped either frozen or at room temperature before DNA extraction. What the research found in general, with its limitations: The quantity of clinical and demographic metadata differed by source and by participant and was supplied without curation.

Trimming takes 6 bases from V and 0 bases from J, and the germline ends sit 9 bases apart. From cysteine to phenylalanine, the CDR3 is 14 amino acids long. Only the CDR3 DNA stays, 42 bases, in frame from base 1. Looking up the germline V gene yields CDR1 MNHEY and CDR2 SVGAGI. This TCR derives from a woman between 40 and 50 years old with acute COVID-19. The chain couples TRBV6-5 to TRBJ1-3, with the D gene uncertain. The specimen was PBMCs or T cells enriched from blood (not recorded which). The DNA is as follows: TGTGCCAGCAGGCGGGCAAGCTCTGGAAACACCATATATTTT. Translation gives CASRRASSGNTIYF.